The entry below describes one TCR beta chain. The antigen is not known. The data are from a study of blood T cells in healthy people across ages. From germline, CDR1 is MNHEY and CDR2 SVGAGI. With 7 bases clipped from V and 2 bases from J, the junction kept 6 bases outside the gene matches. The CDR3 consists of 15 residues. General study findings and limits: In long-lived donors, naive CD4+ cell counts and diversity exceeded those of aged donors.

Primers used in a second PCR of about 7 to 12 cycles were a sample-barcoded 5' primer and a J-beta primer mix. Each cDNA molecule was tagged by a template-switch adaptor with 12 random nucleotides. TCRdb re-called the 5' RACE reads through MiXCR, storing one row per CDR3 protein. The sample lists roughly 2 million distinct CDR3 sequences; just under 50% were seen once. The V call is TRBV6-5, the J call TRBJ2-5, with 11 positions matching TRBD2. The TCR was taken from a woman aged 40 to 50 in good health. Material for sequencing was blood. The CDR3 sequence: CASKTPSGGQETQYF. The CDR3 region has the DNA TGTGCCAGCAAAACTCCTAGCGGGGGGCAAGAGACCCAGTACTTC.